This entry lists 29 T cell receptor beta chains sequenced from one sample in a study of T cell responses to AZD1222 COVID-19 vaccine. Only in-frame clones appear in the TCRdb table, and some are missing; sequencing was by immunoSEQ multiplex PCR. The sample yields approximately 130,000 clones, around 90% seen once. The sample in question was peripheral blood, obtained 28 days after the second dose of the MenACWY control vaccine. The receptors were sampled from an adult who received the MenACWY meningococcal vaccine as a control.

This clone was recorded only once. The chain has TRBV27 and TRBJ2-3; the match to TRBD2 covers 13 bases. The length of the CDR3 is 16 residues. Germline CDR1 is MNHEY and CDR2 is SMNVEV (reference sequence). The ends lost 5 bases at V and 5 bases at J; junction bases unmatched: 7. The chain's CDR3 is CASSQGLAGALDTQYF. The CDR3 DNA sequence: TGTGCCAGCAGTCAAGGACTAGCGGGGGCTTTAGATACGCAGTATTTT.

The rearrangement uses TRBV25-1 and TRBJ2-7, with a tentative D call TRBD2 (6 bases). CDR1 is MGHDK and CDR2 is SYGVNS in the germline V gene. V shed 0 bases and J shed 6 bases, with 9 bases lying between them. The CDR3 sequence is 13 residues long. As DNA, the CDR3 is TGTGCCAGCAGTGAATATGGGGGAGGCGAGCAGTACTTC. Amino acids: CASSEYGGGEQYF.

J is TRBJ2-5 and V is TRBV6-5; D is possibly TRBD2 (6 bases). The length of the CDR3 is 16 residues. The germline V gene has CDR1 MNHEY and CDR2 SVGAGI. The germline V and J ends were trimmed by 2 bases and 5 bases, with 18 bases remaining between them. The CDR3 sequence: CASSYPNRDSGETQYF. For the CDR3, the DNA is TGTGCCAGCAGTTACCCAAACCGGGACTCTGGGGAGACCCAGTACTTC.

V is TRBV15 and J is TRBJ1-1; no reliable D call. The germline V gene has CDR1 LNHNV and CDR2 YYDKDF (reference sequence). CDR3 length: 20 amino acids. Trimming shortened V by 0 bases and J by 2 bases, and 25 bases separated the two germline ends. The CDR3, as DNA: TGTGCCACCAGCAGAGATCAGTCCTTTATTTCCGTGGGAGGCAACACTGAAGCTTTCTTT. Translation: CATSRDQSFISVGGNTEAFF. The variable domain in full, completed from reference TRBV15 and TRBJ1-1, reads DAMVIQNPRYQVTQFGKPVTLSCSQTLNHNVMYWYQQKSSQAPKLLFHYYDKDFNNEADTPDNFQSRRPNTSFCFLDIRSPGLGDTAMYLCATSRDQSFISVGGNTEAFFGQGTRLTVV.

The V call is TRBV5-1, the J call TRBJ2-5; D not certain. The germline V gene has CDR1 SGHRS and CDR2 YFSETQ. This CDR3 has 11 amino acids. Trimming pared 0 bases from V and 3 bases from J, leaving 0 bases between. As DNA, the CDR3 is TGCGCCAGCAGCTTGGAAGAGACCCAGTACTTC. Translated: CASSLEETQYF.

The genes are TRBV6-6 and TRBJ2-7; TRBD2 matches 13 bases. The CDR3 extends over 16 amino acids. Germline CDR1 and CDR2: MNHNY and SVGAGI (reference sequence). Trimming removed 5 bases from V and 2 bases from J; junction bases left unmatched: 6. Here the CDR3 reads CASSTGLAGAPYEQYF. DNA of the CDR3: TGTGCCAGCAGTACCGGACTAGCGGGGGCTCCCTACGAGCAGTACTTC.

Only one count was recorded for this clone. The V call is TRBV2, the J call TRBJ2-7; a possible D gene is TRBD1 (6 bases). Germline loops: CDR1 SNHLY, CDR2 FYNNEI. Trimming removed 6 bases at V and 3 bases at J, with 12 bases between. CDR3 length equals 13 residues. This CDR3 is CASRQGLSYEQYV. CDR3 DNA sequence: TGTGCCAGCAGACAGGGATTGAGCTACGAGCAGTACGTC.

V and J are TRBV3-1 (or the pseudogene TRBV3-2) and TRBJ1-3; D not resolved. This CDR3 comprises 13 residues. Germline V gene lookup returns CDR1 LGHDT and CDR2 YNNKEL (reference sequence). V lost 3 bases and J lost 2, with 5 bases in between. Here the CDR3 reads CASSQGTGNTIYF. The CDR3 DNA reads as TGTGCCAGCAGCCAGGGAACTGGAAACACCATATATTTT.

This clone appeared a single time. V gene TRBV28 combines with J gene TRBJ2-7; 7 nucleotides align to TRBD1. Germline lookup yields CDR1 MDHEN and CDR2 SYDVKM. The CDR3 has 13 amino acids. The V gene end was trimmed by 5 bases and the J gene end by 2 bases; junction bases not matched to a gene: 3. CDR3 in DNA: TGTGCCAGCAGTATGACAGGGACCTACGAGCAGTACTTC. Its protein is CASSMTGTYEQYF.

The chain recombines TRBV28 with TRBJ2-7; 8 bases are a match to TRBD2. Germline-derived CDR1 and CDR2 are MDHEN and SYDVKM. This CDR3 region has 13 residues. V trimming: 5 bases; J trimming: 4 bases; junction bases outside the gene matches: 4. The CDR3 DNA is TGTGCCAGCAGTCGTAGCGGGGAATACGAGCAGTACGTC. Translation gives CASSRSGEYEQYV.

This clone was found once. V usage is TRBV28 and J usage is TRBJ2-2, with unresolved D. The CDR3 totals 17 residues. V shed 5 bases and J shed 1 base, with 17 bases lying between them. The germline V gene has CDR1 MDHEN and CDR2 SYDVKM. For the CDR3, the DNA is TGTGCCAGCAGTCCCCAGGTGCCGCCAGGGAACACCGGGGAGCTGTTTTTT. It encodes CASSPQVPPGNTGELFF.

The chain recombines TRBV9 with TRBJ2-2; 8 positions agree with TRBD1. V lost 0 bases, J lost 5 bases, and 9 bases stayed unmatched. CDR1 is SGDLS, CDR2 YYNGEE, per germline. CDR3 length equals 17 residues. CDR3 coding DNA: TGTGCCAGCAGCGTAGATCCCCACAGGGGGATAACCGGGGAGCTGTTTTTT. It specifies CASSVDPHRGITGELFF.

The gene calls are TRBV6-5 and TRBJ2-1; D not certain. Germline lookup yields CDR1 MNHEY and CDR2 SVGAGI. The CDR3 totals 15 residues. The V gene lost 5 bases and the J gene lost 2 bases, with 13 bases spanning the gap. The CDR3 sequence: CASSPYYQTYNEQFF. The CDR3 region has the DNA TGTGCCAGCAGTCCTTATTATCAGACCTACAATGAGCAGTTCTTC.

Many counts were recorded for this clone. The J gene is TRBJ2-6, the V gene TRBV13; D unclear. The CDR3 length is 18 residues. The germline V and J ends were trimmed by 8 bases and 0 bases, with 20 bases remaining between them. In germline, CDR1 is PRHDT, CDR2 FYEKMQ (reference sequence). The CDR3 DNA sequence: TGTGCCAGCTCTACTGATGGGAACGCCGGCTCTGGGGCCAACGTCCTGACTTTC. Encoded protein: CASSTDGNAGSGANVLTF.

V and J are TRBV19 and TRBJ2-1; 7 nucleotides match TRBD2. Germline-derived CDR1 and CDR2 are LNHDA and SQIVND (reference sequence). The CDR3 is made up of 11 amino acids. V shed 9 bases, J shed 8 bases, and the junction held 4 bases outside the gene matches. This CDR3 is CASSLADEQFF. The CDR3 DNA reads TGTGCCAGCTCTCTAGCGGATGAGCAGTTCTTC.

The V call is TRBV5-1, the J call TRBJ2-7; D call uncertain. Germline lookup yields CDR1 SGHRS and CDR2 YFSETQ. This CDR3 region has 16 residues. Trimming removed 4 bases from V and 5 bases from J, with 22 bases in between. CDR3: CASSPTPESPSDEQYF. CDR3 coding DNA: TGCGCCAGCAGCCCTACACCCGAAAGTCCTTCCGACGAGCAGTACTTC.

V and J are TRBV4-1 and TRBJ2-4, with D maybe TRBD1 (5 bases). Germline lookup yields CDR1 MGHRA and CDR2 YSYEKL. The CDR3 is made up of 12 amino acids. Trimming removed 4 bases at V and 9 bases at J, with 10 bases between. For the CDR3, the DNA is TGCGCCAGCAGCCCCGACAGCCTCATTCAGTACTTC. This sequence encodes CASSPDSLIQYF.

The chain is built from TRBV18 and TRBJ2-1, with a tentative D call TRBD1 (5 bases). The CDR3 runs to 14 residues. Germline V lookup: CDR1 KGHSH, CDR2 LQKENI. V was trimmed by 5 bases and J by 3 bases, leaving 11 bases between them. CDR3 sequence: CASSVLDNYNEQFF. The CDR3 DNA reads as TGTGCCAGCTCAGTTCTGGACAACTACAATGAGCAGTTCTTC.

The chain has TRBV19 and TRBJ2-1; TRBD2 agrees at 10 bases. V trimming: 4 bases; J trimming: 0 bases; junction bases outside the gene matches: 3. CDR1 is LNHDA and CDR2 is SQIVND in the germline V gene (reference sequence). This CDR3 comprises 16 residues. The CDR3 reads CASSKGLAYSYNEQFF. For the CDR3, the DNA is TGTGCCAGTAGTAAGGGACTAGCGTACTCCTACAATGAGCAGTTCTTC.

The DNA for the CDR3 is TGTGCCAGCAGTAAAAGGGCGGTGCGAATTGGTCGCAATGAGCAGTTCTTC. Residues: CASSKRAVRIGRNEQFF. This chain joins TRBV14 and TRBJ2-1; D gene uncertain. Germline V gene lookup returns CDR1 SGHDN and CDR2 FVKESK. V was clipped by 6 bases and J by 6 bases, with 24 bases between them. The CDR3 is made up of 17 amino acids.

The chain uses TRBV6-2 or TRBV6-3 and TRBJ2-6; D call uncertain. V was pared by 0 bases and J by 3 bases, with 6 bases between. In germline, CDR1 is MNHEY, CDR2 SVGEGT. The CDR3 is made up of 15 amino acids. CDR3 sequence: CASSYSGYGANVLTF. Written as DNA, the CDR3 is TGTGCCAGCAGTTACTCAGGTTATGGGGCCAACGTCCTGACTTTC.

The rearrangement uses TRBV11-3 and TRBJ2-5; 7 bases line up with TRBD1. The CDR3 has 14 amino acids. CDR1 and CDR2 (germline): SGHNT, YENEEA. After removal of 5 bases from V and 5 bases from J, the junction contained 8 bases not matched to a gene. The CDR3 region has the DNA TGTGCCAGCAGCCAGACAGGGTCTCTGGAGACCCAGTACTTC. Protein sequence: CASSQTGSLETQYF.

The CDR3 coding sequence is TGTGCCAGCAGTCCATACGGGAGTAATCAGCCCCAGCATTTT. Protein sequence: CASSPYGSNQPQHF. The chain uses TRBV28 and TRBJ1-5; D is unclear. Trimming stripped 5 bases from V and 4 bases from J, with 12 bases between. CDR1 and CDR2 (germline): MDHEN, SYDVKM. The CDR3 contains 14 residues.

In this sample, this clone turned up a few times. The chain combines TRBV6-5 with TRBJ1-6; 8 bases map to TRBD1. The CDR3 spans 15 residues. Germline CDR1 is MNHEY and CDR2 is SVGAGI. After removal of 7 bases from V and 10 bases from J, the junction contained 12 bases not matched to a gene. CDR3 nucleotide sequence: TGTGCCAGCAATAGAGACAGGGGAGGAGTGTCACCCCTCCACTTT. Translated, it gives CASNRDRGGVSPLHF.

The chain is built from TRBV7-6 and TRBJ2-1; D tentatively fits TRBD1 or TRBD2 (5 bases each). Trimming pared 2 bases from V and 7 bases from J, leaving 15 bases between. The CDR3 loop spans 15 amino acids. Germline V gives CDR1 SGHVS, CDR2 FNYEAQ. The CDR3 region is CASSLNRDPGNEQFF. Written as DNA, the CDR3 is TGTGCCAGCAGCTTAAACCGGGACCCCGGGAATGAGCAGTTCTTC.

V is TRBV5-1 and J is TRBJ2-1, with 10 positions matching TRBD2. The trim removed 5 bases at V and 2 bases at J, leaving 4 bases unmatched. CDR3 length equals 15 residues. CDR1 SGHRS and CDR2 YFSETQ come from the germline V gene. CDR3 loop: CASSATSGTYNEQFF. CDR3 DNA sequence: TGCGCCAGCAGTGCAACTAGCGGGACCTACAATGAGCAGTTCTTC.

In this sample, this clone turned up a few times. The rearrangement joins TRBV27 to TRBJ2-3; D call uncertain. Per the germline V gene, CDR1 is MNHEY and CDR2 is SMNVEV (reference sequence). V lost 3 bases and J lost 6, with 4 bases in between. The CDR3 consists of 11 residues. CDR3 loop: CASSFGDTQYF. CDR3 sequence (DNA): TGTGCCAGCAGTTTCGGGGATACGCAGTATTTT.

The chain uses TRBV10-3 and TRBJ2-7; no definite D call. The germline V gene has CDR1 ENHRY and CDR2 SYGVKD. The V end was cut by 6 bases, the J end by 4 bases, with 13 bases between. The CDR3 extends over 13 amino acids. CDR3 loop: CAISPDTIYEQYF. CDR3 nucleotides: TGTGCCATCAGCCCTGACACCATTTACGAGCAGTACTTC.

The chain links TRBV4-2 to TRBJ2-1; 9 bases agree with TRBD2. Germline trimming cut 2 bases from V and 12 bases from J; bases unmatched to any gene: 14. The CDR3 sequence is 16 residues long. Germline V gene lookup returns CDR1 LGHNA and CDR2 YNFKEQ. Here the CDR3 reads CASSQRPRSGGSGQFF. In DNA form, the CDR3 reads TGTGCCAGCAGCCAAAGACCCAGAAGCGGGGGGTCTGGGCAGTTCTTC.